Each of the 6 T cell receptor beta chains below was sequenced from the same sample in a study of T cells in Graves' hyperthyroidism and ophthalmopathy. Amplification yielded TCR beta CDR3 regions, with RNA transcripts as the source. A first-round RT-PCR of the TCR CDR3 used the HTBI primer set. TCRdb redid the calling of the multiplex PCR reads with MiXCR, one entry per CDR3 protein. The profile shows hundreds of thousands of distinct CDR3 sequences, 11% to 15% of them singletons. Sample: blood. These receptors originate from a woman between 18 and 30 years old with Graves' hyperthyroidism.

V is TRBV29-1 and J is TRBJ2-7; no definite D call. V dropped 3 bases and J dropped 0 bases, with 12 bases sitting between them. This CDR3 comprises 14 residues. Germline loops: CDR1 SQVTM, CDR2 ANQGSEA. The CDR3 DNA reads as TGCAGCGTTGAGCCCCTCTCCAGCTCCTACGAGCAGTACTTC. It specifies CSVEPLSSSYEQYF.

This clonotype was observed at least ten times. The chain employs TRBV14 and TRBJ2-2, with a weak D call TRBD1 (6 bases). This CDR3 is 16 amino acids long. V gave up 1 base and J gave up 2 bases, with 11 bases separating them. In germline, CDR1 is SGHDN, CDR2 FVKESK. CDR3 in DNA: TGTGCCAGCAGCCAAGTTTCAGGGGATAACACCGGGGAGCTGTTTTTT. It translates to CASSQVSGDNTGELFF.

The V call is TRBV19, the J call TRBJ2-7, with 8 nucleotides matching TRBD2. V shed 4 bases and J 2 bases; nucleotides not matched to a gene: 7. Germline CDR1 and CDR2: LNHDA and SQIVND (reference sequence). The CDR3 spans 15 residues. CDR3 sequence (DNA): TGTGCCAGTAGTAGGGGACTAGGGGTCGCCTACGAGCAGTACTTC. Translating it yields CASSRGLGVAYEQYF.

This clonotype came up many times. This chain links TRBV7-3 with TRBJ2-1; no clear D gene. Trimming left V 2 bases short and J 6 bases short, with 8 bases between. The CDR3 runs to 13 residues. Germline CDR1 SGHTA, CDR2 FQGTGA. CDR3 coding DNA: TGTGCCAGCAGCTTAGTAGCATCCAATGAGCAGTTCTTC. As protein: CASSLVASNEQFF.

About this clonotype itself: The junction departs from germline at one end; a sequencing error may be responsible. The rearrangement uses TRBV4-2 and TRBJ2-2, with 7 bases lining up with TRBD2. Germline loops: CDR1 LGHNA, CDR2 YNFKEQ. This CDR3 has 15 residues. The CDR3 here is CASQGRAGVTGELSF. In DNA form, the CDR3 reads TGTGCCAGCCAGGGTCGGGCGGGAGTCACCGGGGAGCTGTCTTTT.

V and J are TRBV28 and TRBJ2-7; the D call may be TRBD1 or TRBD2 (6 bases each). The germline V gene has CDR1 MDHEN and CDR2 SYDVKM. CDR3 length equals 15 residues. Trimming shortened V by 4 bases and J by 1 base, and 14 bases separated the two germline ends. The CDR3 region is CASSSRGVGSYEQYF. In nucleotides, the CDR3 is TGTGCCAGCAGTTCGAGGGGGGTGGGGTCCTACGAGCAGTACTTC.